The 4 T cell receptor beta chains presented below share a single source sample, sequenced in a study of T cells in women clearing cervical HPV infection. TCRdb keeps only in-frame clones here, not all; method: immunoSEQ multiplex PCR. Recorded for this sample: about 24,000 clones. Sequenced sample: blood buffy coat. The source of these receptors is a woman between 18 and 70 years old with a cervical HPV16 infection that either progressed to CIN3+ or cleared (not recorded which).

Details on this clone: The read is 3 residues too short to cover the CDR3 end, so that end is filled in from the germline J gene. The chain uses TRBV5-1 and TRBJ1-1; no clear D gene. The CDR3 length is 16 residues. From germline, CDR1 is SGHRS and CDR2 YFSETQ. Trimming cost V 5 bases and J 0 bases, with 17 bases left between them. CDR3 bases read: TGCGCCAGCAGTTTAAGCGCTTCTCCCTTGAACACTGAA. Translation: CASSLSASPLNTE. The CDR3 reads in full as CASSLSASPLNTEAFF.

Partial CDR3 DNA: TGCGCCAGCAGCCTAGATTTCGCATTTAACTATGGC. Its protein is CASSLDFAFNYG. The entire CDR3 reads CASSLDFAFNYGYTF. The V call is TRBV5-1, the J call TRBJ1-2; D gene uncertain. The CDR3 extends 3 residues past the end of the read, so its final part is completed from the germline J gene. The length of the CDR3 is 15 residues. Between the trimmed V and J ends, which lost 4 bases and 1 base, there was a span of 14 bases. CDR1 SGHRS and CDR2 YFSETQ come from the germline V gene. The variable domain in full, with the rest retrieved from reference TRBV5-1 and TRBJ1-2, is KAGVTQTPRYLIKTRGQQVTLSCSPISGHRSVSWYQQTPGQGLQFLFEYFSETQRNKGNFPGRFSGRQFSNSRSEMNVSTLELGDSALYLCASSLDFAFNYGYTFGSGTRLTVV.

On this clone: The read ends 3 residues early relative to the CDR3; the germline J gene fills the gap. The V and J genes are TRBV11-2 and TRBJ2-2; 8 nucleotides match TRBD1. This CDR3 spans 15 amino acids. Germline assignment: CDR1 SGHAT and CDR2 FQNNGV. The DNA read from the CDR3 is TGTGCCAGCAGCTCACCAAGGACAGGGAGAGAAAAG. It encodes CASSSPRTGREK. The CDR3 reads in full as CASSSPRTGREKLFF.

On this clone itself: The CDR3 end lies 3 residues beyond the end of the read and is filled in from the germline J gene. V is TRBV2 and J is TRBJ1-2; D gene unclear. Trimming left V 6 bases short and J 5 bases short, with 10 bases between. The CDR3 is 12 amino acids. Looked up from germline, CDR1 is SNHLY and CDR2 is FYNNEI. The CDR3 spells CASSLLGYGYTF. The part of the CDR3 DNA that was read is TGTGCCAGCAGCCTATTAGGGTATGGC.